This T cell receptor beta chain was recorded in a study of T cell responses to AZD1222 COVID-19 vaccine. Notes on the study in general: There were repertoire samples only from the period after the peak T cell response. The sample set comprised mostly white British donors with more females, and clonal diversity was possibly underestimated.

This CDR3 spans 16 amino acids. Looked up from germline, CDR1 is MNHEY and CDR2 is SVGEGT. V gave up 2 bases and J gave up 4 bases, with 17 bases separating them. The assay was immunoSEQ multiplex PCR, and TCRdb's table has in-frame clones only and misses some. This sample carries more than 150,000 clones, over 70% of them seen once, and the ten largest clones take 2.5% to 3%. In the case of this clone: Its antigen is not identified.

V is TRBV6-2 or TRBV6-3 and J is TRBJ2-5, with D possibly called TRBD1 or TRBD2 (6 bases each). Sequenced here: peripheral blood, sampled on day 0 of MenACWY control vaccination. This sequence was found in an adult in good health. CDR3 sequence: CASSYRGLGIGETQYF. CDR3 in DNA: TGTGCCAGCAGTTACCGGGGGCTGGGAATAGGAGAGACCCAGTACTTC.